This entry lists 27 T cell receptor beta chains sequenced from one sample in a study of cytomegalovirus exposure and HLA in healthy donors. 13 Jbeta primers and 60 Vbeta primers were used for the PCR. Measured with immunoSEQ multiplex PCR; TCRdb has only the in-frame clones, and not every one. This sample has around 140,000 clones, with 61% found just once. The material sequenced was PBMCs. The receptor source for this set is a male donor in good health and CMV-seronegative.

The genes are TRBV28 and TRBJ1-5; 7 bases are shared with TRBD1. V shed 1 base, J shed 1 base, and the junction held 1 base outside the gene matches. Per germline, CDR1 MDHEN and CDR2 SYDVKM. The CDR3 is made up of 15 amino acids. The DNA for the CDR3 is TGTGCCAGCAGTTTATTGACAGGGAGCAATCAGCCCCAGCATTTT. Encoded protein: CASSLLTGSNQPQHF. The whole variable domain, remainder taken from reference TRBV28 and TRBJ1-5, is DVKVTQSSRYLVKRTGEKVFLECVQDMDHENMFWYRQDPGLGLRLIYFSYDVKMKEKGDIPEGYSVSREKKERFSLILESASTNQTSMYLCASSLLTGSNQPQHFGDGTRLSIL.

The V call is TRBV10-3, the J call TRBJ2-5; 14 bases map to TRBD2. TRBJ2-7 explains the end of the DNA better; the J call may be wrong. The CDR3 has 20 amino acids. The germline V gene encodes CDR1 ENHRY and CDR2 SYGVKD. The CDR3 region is CAISTTGTGTSGGHSYEQYF. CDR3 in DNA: TGTGCCATCAGTACGACTGGCACCGGGACTAGCGGGGGCCACTCCTACGAGCAGTACTTC.

The CDR3 DNA reads TGTGCCAGCAGCCCCCGGACAGGGATGAACACCGGGGAGCTGTTTTTT. Encoded protein: CASSPRTGMNTGELFF. The chain has TRBV7-8 and TRBJ2-2; 8 nucleotides align to TRBD1. CDR1 is SGHVS, CDR2 FQNEAQ, per germline. This CDR3 contains 16 residues. With 5 bases clipped from V and 1 base from J, the junction kept 6 bases outside the gene matches.

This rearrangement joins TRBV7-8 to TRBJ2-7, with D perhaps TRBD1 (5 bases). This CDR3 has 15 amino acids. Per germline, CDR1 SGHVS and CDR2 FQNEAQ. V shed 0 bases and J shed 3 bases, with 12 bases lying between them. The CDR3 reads CASSLAPTGDYEQYF. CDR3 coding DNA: TGTGCCAGCAGCTTAGCGCCTACAGGAGACTACGAGCAGTACTTC.

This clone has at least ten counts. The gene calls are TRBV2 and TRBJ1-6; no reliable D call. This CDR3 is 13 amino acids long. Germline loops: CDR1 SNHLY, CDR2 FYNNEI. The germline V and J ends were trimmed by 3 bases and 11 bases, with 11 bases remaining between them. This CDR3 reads CASSEVREAPLHF. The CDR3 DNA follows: TGTGCCAGCAGTGAGGTCAGAGAGGCACCCCTCCACTTT.

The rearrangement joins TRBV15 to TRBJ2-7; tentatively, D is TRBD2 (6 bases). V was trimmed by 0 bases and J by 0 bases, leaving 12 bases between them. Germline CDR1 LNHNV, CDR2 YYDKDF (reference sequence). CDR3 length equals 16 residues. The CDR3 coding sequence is TGTGCCACCAGCAGAGATTCTGGGACTTCCTCCTACGAGCAGTACTTC. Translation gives CATSRDSGTSSYEQYF.

The DNA of the CDR3 is TGTGCCAGCAGCTTACAAGCGGGGGAGGAGACCCAGTACTTC. It is translated as CASSLQAGEETQYF. The chain links TRBV7-2 to TRBJ2-5; TRBD2 matches 8 bases. The trim removed 2 bases at V and 5 bases at J, leaving 4 bases unmatched. This CDR3 is built from 14 residues. CDR1 is SGHTA, CDR2 FQGNSA, per germline.

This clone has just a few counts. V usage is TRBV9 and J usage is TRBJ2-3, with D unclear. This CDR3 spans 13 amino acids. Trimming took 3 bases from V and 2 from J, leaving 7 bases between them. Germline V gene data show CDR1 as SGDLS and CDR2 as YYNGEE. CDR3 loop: CASSAQNTDTQYF. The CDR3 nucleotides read TGTGCCAGCAGCGCCCAAAACACAGATACGCAGTATTTT.

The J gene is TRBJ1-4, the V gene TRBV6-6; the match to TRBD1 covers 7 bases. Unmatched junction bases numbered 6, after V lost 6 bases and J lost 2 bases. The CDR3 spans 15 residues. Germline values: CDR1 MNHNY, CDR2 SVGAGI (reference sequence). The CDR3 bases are TGTGCCAGCAGGCATGGACAGGCCACTAATGAAAAACTGTTTTTT. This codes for CASRHGQATNEKLFF.

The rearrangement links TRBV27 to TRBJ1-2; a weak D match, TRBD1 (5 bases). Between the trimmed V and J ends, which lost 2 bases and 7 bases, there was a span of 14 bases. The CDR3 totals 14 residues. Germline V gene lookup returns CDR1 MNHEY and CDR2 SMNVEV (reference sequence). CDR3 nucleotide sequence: TGTGCCAGCAGTTTAAACGGGGGAATGCGTGGCTACACCTTC. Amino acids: CASSLNGGMRGYTF.

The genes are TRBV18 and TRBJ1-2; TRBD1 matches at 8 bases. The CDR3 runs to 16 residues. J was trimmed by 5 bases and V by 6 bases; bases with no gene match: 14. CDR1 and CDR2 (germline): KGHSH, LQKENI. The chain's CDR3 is CASSQGQAALSYGYTF. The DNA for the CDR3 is TGTGCCAGCTCGCAGGGACAGGCCGCTCTAAGTTATGGCTACACCTTC.

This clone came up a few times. The CDR3 DNA reads as TGTGCCAGCAGCACCTCAGGGCACTATGGCTACACCTTC. It codes for CASSTSGHYGYTF. The chain links TRBV28 to TRBJ1-2; D might be TRBD1 (5 bases). The CDR3 has 13 residues. V lost 6 bases to trimming and J lost 3 bases, with 11 bases between them. Per germline, CDR1 MDHEN and CDR2 SYDVKM.

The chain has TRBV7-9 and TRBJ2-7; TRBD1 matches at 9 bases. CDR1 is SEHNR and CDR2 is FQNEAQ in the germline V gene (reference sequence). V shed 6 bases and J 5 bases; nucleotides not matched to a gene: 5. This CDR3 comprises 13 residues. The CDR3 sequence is CASRRQGEDEQYF. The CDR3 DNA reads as TGTGCCAGCAGAAGACAGGGGGAAGACGAGCAGTACTTC.

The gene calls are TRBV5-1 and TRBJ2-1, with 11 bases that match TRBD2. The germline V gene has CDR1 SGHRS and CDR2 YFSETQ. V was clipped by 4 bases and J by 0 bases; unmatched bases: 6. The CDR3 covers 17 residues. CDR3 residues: CASSRGTSGHSYNEQFF. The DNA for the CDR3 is TGCGCCAGCAGCCGAGGGACTAGCGGTCACTCCTACAATGAGCAGTTCTTC.

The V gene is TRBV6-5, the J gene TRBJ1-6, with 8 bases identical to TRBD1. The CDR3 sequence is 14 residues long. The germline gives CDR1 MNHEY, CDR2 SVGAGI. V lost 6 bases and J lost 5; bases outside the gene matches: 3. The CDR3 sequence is CASRRQGNNSPLHF. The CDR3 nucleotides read TGTGCCAGCAGACGACAGGGGAATAATTCACCCCTCCACTTT.

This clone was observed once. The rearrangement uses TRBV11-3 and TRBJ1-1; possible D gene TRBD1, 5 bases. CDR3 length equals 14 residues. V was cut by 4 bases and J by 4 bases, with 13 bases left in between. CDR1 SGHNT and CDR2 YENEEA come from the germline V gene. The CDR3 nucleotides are TGTGCCAGCAGCTCAAATCAGGGTGGCACTGAAGCTTTCTTT. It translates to CASSSNQGGTEAFF.

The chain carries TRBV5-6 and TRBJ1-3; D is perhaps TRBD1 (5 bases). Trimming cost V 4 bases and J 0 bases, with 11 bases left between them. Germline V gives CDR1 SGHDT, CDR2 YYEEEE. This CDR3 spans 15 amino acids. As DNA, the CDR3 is TGTGCCAGCAGCGGGCAGGGATACTCTGGAAACACCATATATTTT. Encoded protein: CASSGQGYSGNTIYF.

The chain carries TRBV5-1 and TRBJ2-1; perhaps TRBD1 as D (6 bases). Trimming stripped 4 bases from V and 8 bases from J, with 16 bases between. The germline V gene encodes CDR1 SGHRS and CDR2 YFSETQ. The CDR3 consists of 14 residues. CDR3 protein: CASSPGTWSDEQFF. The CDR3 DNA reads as TGCGCCAGCAGCCCCGGGACATGGTCGGATGAGCAGTTCTTC.

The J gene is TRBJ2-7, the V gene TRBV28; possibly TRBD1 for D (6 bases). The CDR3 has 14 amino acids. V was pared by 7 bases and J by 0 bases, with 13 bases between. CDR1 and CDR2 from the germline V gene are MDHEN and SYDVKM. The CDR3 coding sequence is TGTGCCAGCAACGTACAGGGAACCTCCTACGAGCAGTACTTC. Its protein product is CASNVQGTSYEQYF.

CDR3 loop: CASSLRTGGIDEQYF. The DNA for the CDR3 is TGCGCCAGCAGCTTGCGGACAGGGGGCATCGACGAGCAGTACTTC. The chain has TRBV5-1 and TRBJ2-7; 11 nucleotides align to TRBD1. This CDR3 spans 15 amino acids. The germline V gene encodes CDR1 SGHRS and CDR2 YFSETQ. The V and J ends lost 1 base and 5 bases, in that order; junction bases with no gene match: 5.

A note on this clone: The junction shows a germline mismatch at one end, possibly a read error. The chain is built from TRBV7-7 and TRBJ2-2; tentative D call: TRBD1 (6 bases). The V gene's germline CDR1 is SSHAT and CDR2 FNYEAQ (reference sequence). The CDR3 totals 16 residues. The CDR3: CASSLARTGSAGELFF. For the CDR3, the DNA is TGTGCTAGCAGCTTAGCGCGTACAGGGTCGGCCGGGGAGCTGTTTTTT.

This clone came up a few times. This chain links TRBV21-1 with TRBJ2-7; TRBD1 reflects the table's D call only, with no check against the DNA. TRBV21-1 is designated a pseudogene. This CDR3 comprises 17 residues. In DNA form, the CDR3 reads TGTGCCAGCAGCAAAGCGAGAGAACAGCATAGCTCCTACGAGCAGTACTTC. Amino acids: CASSKAREQHSSYEQYF.

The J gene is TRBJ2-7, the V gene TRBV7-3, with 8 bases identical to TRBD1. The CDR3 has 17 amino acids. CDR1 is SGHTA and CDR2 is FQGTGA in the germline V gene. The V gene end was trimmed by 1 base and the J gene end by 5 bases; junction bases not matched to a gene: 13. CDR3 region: CASSLNGRQGADHEQYF. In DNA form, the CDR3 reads TGTGCCAGCAGCTTAAACGGGCGGCAGGGGGCGGATCACGAGCAGTACTTC.

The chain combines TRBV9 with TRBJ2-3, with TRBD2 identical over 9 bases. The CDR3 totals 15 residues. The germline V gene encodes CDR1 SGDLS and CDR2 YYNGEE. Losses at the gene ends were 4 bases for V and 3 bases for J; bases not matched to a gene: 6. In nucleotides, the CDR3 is TGTGCCAGCAGCTTCGGACTAGCGAATACAGATACGCAGTATTTT. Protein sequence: CASSFGLANTDTQYF.

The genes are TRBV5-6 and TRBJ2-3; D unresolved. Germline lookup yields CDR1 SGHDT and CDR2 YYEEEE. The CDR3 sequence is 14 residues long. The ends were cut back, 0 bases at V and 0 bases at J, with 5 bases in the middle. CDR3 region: CASSLAVSTDTQYF. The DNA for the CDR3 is TGTGCCAGCAGCTTGGCGGTTAGCACAGATACGCAGTATTTT.

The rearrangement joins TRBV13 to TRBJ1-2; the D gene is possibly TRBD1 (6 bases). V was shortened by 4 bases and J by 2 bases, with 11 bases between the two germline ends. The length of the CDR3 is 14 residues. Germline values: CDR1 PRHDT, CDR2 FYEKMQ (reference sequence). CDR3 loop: CASSSTGQNYGYTF. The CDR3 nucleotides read TGTGCCAGCAGCTCTACCGGACAGAACTATGGCTACACCTTC.

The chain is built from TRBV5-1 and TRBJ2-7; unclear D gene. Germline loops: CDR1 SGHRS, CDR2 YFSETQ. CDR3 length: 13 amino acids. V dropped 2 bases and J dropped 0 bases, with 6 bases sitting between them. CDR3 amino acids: CASSFSSSYEQYF. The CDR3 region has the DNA TGCGCCAGCAGCTTTAGCAGCTCCTACGAGCAGTACTTC.